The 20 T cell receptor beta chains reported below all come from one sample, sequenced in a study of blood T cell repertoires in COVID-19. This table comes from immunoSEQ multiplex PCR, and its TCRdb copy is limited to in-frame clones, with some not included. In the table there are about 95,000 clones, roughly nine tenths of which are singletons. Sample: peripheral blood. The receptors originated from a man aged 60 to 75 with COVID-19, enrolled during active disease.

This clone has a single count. Here the CDR3 reads CASARREGQETQYF. The CDR3 nucleotides read TGTGCCAGCGCTAGGCGGGAGGGCCAAGAGACCCAGTACTTC. This chain uses TRBV11-3 with TRBJ2-5; 9 bases line up with TRBD2. V dropped 8 bases and J dropped 1; count of bases not matched to a gene: 5. The CDR3 extends over 14 amino acids. From germline, CDR1 is SGHNT and CDR2 YENEEA.

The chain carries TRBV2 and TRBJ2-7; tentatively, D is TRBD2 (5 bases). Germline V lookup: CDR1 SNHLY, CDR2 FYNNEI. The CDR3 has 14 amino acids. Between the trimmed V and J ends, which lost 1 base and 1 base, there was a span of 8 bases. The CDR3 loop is CASSEGEQSYEQYF. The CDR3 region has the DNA TGTGCCAGCAGTGAAGGGGAGCAGTCCTACGAGCAGTACTTC.

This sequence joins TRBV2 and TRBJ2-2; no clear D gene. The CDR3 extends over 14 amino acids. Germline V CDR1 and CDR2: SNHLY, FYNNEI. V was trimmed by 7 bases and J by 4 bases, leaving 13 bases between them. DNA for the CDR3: TGTGCCAGCACACATGACTCCACCACCGGGGAGCTGTTTTTT. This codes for CASTHDSTTGELFF. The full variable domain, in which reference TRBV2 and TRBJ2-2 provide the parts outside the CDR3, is EPEVTQTPSHQVTQMGQEVILRCVPISNHLYFYWYRQILGQKVEFLVSFYNNEISEKSEIFDDQFSVERPDGSNFTLKIRSTKLEDSAMYFCASTHDSTTGELFFGEGSRLTVL.

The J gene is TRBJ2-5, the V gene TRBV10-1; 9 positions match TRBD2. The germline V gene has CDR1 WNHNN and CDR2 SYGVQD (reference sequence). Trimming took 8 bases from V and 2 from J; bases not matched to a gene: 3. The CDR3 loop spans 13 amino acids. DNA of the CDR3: TGCGCCAGCTCAGCGGGAGGACAAGAGACCCAGTACTTC. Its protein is CASSAGGQETQYF.

The CDR3 nucleotides read TGCGCCAGCCAGCCCCTTCCGACTAGCGGGAGGGAAGAAGAGACCCAGTACTTC. Translating it yields CASQPLPTSGREEETQYF. V usage is TRBV5-1 and J usage is TRBJ2-5; 14 bases match TRBD2. Germline CDR1 and CDR2: SGHRS and YFSETQ. J was trimmed by 3 bases and V by 7 bases; bases with no gene match: 14. This CDR3 comprises 18 residues.

The CDR3 region has the DNA TGTGCCAGCAGCGTATCCGCCCTATCAGATACGCAGTATTTT. Its translation is CASSVSALSDTQYF. The chain carries TRBV9 and TRBJ2-3, with D unclear. The V end was cut by 1 base, the J end by 4 bases, with 10 bases between. Germline lookup yields CDR1 SGDLS and CDR2 YYNGEE. CDR3 length equals 14 residues.

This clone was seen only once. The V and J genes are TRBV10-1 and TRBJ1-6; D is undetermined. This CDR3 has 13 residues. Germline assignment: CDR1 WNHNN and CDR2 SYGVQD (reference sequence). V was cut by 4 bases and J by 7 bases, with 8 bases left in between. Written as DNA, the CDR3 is TGCGCCAGCAGTGGAGAACAGAATTCACCCCTCCACTTT. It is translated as CASSGEQNSPLHF.

This CDR3 is CAISPSTGIMNTEAFF. The DNA of the CDR3 is TGTGCCATCAGTCCCTCGACAGGGATCATGAACACTGAAGCTTTCTTT. The chain employs TRBV10-3 and TRBJ1-1; 7 nucleotides align to TRBD1. The junction had 9 bases not matched to a gene; V was cut back by 5 bases and J by 0 bases. The CDR3 has 16 amino acids. The germline V gene encodes CDR1 ENHRY and CDR2 SYGVKD.

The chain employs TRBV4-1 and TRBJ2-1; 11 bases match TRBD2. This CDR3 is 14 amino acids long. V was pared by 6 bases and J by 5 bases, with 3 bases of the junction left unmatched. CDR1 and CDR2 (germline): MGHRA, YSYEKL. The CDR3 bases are TGCGCCAGCAGGGGGACTAGCGGAAACAATGAGCAGTTCTTC. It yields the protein CASRGTSGNNEQFF.

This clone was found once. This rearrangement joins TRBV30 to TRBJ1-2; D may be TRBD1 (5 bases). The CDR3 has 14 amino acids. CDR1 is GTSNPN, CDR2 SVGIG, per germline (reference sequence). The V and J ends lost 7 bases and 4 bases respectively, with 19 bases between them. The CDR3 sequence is CAFRGDFRTYGYTF. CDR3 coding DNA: TGTGCCTTTCGCGGGGACTTTCGGACCTATGGCTACACCTTC.

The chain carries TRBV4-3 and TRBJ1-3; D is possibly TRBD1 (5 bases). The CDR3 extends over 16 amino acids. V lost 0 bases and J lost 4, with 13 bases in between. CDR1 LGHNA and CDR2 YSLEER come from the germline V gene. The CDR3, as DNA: TGCGCCAGCAGCCAAGATGTCAGGGAATCAGGAAACACCATATATTTT. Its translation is CASSQDVRESGNTIYF.

For the CDR3, the DNA is TGTGCCAGCAGTCTCCCCTCGGGCGAGCAGTACTTC. It is translated as CASSLPSGEQYF. The chain couples TRBV12-3 or TRBV12-4 to TRBJ2-7, with D unresolved. The CDR3 is made up of 12 amino acids. Trimming cost V 5 bases and J 6 bases, with 11 bases left between them.

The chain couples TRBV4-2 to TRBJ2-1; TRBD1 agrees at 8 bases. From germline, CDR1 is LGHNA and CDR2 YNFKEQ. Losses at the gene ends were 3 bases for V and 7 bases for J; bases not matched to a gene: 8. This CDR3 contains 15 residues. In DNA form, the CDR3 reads TGTGCCAGCAGCCAGGGCGAGACAGGGGCGAATGAGCAGTTCTTC. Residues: CASSQGETGANEQFF.

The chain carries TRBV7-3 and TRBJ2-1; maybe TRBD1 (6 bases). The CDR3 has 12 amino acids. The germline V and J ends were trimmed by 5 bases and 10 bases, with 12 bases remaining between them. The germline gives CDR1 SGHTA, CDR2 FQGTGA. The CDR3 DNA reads TGTGCCAGCAGCACAGGGTTCGGCGAGCAGTTCTTC. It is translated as CASSTGFGEQFF.

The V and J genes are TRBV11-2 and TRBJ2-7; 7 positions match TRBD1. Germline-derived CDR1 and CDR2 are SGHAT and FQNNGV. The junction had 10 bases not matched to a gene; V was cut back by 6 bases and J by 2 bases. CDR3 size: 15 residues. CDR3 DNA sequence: TGTGCCAGCAGTATCTACGGGACAGACCCCTACGAGCAGTACTTC. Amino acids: CASSIYGTDPYEQYF.

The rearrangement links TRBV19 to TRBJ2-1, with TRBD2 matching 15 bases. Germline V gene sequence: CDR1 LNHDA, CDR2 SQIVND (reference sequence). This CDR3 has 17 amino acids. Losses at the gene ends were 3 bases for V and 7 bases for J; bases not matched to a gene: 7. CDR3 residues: CASSILWTSGRGNEQFF. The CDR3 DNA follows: TGTGCCAGTAGTATCCTGTGGACTAGCGGGAGGGGAAATGAGCAGTTCTTC. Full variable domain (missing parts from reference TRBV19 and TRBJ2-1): DGGITQSPKYLFRKEGQNVTLSCEQNLNHDAMYWYRQDPGQGLRLIYYSQIVNDFQKGDIAEGYSVSREKKESFPLTVTSAQKNPTAFYLCASSILWTSGRGNEQFFGPGTRLTVL.

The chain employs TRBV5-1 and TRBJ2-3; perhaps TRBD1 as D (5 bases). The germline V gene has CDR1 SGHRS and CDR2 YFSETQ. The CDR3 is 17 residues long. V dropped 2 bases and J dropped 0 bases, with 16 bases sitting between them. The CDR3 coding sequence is TGCGCCAGCAGCTTAACAGGACATCCTCCGAGCACAGATACGCAGTATTTT. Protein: CASSLTGHPPSTDTQYF.

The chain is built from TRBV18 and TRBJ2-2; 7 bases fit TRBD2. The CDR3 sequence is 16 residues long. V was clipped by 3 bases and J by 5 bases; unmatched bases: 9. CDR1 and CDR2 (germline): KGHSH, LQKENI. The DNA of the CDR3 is TGTGCCAGCTCACCTTCCGGGACTACCTCGACCGGGGAGCTGTTTTTT. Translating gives CASSPSGTTSTGELFF.

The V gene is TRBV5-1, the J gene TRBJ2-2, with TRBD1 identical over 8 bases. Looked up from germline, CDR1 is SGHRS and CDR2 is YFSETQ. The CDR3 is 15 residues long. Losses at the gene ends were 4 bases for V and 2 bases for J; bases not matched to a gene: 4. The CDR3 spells CASSPGQANTGELFF. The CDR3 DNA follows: TGCGCCAGCAGCCCGGGACAGGCCAACACCGGGGAGCTGTTTTTT.

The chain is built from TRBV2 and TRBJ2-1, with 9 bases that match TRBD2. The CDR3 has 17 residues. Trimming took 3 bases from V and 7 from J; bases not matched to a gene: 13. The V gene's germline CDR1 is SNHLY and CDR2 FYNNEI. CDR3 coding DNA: TGTGCCAGCAGTGAGCCAGGCCTGGCGGGAGGGCGGAATGAGCAGTTCTTC. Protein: CASSEPGLAGGRNEQFF.